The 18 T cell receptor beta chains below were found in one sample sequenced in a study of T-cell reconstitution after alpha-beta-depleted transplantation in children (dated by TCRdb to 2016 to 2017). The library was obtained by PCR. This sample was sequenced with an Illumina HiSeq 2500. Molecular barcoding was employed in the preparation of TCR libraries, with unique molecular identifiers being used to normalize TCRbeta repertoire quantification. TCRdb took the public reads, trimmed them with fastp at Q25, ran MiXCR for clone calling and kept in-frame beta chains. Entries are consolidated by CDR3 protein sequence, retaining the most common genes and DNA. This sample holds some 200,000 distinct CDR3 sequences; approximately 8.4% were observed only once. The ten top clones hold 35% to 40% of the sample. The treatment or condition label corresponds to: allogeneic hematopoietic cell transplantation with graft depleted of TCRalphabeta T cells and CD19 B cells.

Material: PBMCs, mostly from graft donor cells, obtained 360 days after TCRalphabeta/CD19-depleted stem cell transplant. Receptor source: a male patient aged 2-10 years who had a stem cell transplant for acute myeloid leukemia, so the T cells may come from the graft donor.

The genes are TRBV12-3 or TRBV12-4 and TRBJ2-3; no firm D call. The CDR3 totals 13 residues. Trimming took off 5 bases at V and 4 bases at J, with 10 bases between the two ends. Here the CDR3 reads CASSQLAADTQYF. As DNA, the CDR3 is TGTGCCAGCAGTCAGTTAGCAGCAGATACGCAGTATTTT.

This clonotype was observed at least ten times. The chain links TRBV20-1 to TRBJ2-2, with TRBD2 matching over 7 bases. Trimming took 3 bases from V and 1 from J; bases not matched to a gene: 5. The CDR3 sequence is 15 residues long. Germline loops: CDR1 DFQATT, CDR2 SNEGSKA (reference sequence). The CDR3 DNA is TGCAGTGCTAGCATCGGACTAGGGAACACCGGGGAGCTGTTTTTT. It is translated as CSASIGLGNTGELFF.

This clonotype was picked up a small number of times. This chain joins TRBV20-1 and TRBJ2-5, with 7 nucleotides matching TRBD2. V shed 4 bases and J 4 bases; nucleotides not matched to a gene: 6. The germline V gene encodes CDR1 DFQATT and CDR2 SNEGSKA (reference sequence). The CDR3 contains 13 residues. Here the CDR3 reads CSATGTTRETQYF. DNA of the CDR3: TGCAGTGCTACCGGGACTACCCGAGAGACCCAGTACTTC.

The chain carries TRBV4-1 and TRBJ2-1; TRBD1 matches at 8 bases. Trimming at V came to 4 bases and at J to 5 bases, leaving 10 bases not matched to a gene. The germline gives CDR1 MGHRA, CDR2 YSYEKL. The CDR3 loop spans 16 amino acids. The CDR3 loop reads CASSPIPGQVNNEQFF. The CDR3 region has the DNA TGCGCCAGCAGCCCCATACCGGGACAGGTGAACAATGAGCAGTTCTTC.

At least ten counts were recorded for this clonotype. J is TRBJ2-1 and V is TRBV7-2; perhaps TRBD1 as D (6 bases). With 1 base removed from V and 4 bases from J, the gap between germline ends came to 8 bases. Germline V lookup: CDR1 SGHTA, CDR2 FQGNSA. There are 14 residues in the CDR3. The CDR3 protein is CASSLGTAYNEQFF. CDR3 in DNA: TGTGCCAGCAGCTTAGGGACAGCTTACAATGAGCAGTTCTTC.

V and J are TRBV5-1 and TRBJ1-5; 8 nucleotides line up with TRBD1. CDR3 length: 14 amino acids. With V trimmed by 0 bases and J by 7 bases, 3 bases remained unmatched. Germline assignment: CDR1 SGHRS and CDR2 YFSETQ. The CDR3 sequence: CASSLVQGGQPQHF. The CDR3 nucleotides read TGCGCCAGCAGCTTGGTACAGGGGGGGCAGCCCCAGCATTTT.

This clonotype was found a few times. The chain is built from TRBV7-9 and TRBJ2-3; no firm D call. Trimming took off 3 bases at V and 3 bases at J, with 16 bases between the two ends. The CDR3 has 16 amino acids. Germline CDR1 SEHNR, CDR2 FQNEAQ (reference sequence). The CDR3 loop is CASSLLTKSGTDTQYF. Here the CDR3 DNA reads TGTGCCAGCAGCTTGTTAACGAAAAGTGGAACAGATACGCAGTATTTT. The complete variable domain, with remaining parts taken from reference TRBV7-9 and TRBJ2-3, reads DTGVSQNPRHKITKRGQNVTFRCDPISEHNRLYWYRQTLGQGPEFLTYFQNEAQLEKSRLLSDRFSAERPKGSFSTLEIQRTEQGDSAMYLCASSLLTKSGTDTQYFGPGTRLTVL.

DNA for the CDR3: TGCGCCAGCAGCCAAGATGGGGCAGGGGGTGTAACCGGGGAGCTGTTTTTT. Protein sequence: CASSQDGAGGVTGELFF. The chain combines TRBV4-3 with TRBJ2-2; TRBD1 matches 7 bases. V lost 0 bases and J lost 5; bases outside the gene matches: 9. The CDR3 is 17 residues long. Germline V lookup: CDR1 LGHNA, CDR2 YSLEER.

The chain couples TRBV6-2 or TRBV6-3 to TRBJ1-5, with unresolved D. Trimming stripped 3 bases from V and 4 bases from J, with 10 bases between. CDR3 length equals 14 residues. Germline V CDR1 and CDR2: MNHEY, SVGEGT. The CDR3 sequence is CASSYDLGNQPQHF. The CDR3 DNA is TGTGCCAGCAGTTATGATCTGGGAAATCAGCCCCAGCATTTT.

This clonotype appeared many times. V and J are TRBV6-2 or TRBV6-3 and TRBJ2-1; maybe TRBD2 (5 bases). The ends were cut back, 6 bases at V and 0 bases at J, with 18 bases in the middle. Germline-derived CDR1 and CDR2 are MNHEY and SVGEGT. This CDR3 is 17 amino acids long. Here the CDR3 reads CASRWSFGLSSYNEQFF. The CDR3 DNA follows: TGTGCCAGCAGATGGTCGTTCGGACTGAGCTCCTACAATGAGCAGTTCTTC.

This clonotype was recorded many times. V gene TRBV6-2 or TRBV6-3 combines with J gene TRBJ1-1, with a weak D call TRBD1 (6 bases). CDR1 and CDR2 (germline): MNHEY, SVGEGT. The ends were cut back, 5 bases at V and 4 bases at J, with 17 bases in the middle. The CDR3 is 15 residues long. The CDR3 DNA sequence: TGTGCCAGCAGTGTCGGAAGGGGGAGGGTCACTGAAGCTTTCTTT. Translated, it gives CASSVGRGRVTEAFF.

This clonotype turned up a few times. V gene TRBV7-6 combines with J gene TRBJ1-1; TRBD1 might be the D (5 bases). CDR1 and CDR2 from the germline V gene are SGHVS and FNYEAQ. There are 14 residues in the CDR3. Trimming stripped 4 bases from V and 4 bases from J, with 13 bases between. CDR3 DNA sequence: TGTGCCAGCAGCTCCGATGGGGGACTCACTGAAGCTTTCTTT. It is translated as CASSSDGGLTEAFF.

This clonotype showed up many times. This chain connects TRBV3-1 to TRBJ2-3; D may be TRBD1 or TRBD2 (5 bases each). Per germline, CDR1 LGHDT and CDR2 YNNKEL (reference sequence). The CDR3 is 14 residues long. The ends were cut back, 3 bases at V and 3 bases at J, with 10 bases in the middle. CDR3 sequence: CASSQGTRTDTQYF. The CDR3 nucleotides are TGTGCCAGCAGCCAGGGGACCCGGACAGATACGCAGTATTTT.

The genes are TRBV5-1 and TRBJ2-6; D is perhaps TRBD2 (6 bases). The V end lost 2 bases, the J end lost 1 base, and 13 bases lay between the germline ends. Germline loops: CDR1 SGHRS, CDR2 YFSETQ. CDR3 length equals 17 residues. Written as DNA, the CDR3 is TGCGCCAGCAGCTTACCCGGGACTCCTTCTGGGGCCAACGTCCTGACTTTC. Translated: CASSLPGTPSGANVLTF.

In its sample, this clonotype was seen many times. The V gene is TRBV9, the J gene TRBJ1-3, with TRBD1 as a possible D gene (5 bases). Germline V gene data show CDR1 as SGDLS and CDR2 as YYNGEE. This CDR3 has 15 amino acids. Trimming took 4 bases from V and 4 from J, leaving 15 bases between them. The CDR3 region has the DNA TGTGCCAGCAGCCCAGGCGGGCCAGGGGGAAACACCATATATTTT. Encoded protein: CASSPGGPGGNTIYF.

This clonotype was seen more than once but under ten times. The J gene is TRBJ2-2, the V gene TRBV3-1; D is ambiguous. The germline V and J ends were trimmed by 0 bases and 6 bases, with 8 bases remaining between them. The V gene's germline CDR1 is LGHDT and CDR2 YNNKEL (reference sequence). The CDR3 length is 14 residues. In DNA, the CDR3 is TGTGCCAGCAGCCAAGAGTGGGGTTCCGGGGAGCTGTTTTTT. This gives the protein CASSQEWGSGELFF.

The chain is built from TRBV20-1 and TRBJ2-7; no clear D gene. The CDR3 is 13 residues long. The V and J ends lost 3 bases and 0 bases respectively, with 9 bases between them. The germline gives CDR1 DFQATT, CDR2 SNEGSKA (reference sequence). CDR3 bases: TGCAGTGCTAGTCGCCGGGTCTCCTACGAGCAGTACTTC. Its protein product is CSASRRVSYEQYF.

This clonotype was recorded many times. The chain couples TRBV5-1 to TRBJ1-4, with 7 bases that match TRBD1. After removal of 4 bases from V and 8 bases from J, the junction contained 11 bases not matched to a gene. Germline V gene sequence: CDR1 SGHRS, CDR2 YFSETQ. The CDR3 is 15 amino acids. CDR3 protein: CASSPFQGEREKLFF. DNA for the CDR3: TGCGCCAGCAGCCCATTCCAGGGGGAGCGAGAAAAACTGTTTTTT. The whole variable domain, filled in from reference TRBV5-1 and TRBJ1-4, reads KAGVTQTPRYLIKTRGQQVTLSCSPISGHRSVSWYQQTPGQGLQFLFEYFSETQRNKGNFPGRFSGRQFSNSRSEMNVSTLELGDSALYLCASSPFQGEREKLFFGSGTQLSVL.